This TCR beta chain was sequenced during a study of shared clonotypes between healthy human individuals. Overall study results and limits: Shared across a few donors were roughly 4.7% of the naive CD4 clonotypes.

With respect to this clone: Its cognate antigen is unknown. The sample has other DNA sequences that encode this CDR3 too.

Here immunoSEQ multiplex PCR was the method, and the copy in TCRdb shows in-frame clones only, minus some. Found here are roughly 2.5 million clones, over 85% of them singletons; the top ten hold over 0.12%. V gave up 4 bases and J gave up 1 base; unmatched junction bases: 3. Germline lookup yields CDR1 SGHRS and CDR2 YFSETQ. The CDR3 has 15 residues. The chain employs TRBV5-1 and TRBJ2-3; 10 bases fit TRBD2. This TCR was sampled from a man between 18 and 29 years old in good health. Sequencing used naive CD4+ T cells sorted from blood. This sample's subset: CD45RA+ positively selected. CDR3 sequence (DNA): TGCGCCAGCAGCCCCGGGACTAGCGGCACAGATACGCAGTATTTT. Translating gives CASSPGTSGTDTQYF.